The rows below give T cell receptor beta chains drawn from one sample of a study of OX40 agonist ivuxolimab in advanced cancers. This table comes from immunoSEQ multiplex PCR, and its TCRdb copy is limited to in-frame clones, with some not included. This table has some 45,000 clones, 65% to 90% appearing once. Material: CD4+ or CD8+ T cells sorted from blood, obtained in a trial of the OX40 agonist ivuxolimab. These receptors all stem from an adult with an advanced solid tumor such as melanoma, head and neck, liver or kidney cancer. CDR3s include the opening cysteine and the closing phenylalanine or tryptophan. Fields, in order: clone size, V gene, D gene, J gene, CDR3 protein, CDR3 DNA. The D gene is left open where the match is weak. Not all rows give a size; the values are once, few, many and, for expanded clones, a class.

few	TRBV29-1	-	TRBJ1-2	CSVEWNPGYGYTF	TGCAGCGTTGAATGGAACCCGGGCTATGGCTACACCTTC
-	TRBV7-9	-	TRBJ1-4	CASSPPFRHRDNEKLFF	TGTGCCAGCAGCCCCCCCTTTCGGCACAGGGACAATGAAAAACTGTTTTTT
-	TRBV7-6	TRBD2	TRBJ2-1	CASSSRRTSGIVEQFF	TGTGCCAGCAGCTCGAGGAGGACTAGCGGGATTGTTGAGCAGTTCTTC
few	TRBV11-2	-	TRBJ1-5	CASSREGRSNQPQHF	TGTGCCAGCAGCCGCGAAGGGCGCAGCAATCAGCCCCAGCATTTT
-	TRBV5-6	TRBD2	TRBJ2-7	CASSLWGEGTSGSYEQYF	TGTGCCAGCAGCTTGTGGGGGGAAGGGACTAGCGGATCCTACGAGCAGTACTTC
-	TRBV29-1	-	TRBJ2-7	CSSFLWHRFSYEQYF	TGCAGCTCTTTCCTCTGGCACCGATTTTCCTACGAGCAGTACTTC
-	TRBV18	-	TRBJ2-7	CASSLQSSYEQYF	TGTGCCAGCTCCCTCCAAAGCTCCTACGAGCAGTACTTC
-	TRBV7-2	-	TRBJ1-2	CASSPSQVERGYTF	TGTGCCAGCAGCCCCTCCCAGGTTGAGCGTGGCTACACCTTC
-	TRBV9	-	TRBJ2-7	CASSVKGGPTYEQYF	TGTGCCAGCAGCGTAAAGGGGGGGCCGACCTACGAGCAGTACTTC
-	TRBV27	-	TRBJ1-2	CASSLDKAGERGYGYTF	TGTGCCAGCAGTTTAGACAAAGCAGGGGAAAGGGGCTATGGCTACACCTTC
once	TRBV29-1	-	TRBJ2-3	CSANAHITQDTQYF	TGCAGCGCCAACGCCCATATTACCCAGGATACGCAGTATTTT
-	TRBV28	TRBD1	TRBJ2-7	CASRYRGYEQYF	TGTGCCAGCAGATACAGGGGCTACGAGCAGTACTTC
-	TRBV5-1	TRBD1	TRBJ2-7	CASSPNPGQGSYEQYF	TGCGCCAGCAGCCCGAATCCGGGACAGGGGTCCTACGAGCAGTACTTC
-	TRBV28	TRBD1	TRBJ1-5	CASRKTGGIQPQHF	TGTGCCAGCAGAAAAACAGGGGGTATTCAGCCCCAGCATTTT
-	TRBV5-6	-	TRBJ2-2	CASSSQGFGELFF	TGTGCCAGCAGCTCGCAGGGGTTTGGGGAGCTGTTTTTT
-	TRBV5-1	-	TRBJ1-1	CASSLRDVATEAFF	TGCGCCAGCAGCTTGCGGGACGTTGCCACTGAAGCTTTCTTT
-	TRBV6-1	-	TRBJ1-5	CASSDSKGDQPQHF	TGTGCCAGCAGTGACTCTAAGGGAGATCAGCCCCAGCATTTT
-	TRBV5-5	-	TRBJ1-5	CASSLAASGLGGNQPQHF	TGTGCCAGCAGCTTGGCCGCTTCAGGGCTCGGGGGCAATCAGCCCCAGCATTTT
-	TRBV28	-	TRBJ1-1	CASSLPGEAFF	TGTGCCAGCAGTTTGCCCGGTGAAGCTTTCTTT
-	TRBV19	TRBD1	TRBJ2-1	CASRWGQGAGSYNEQFF	TGTGCCAGTAGATGGGGACAGGGGGCGGGCTCCTACAATGAGCAGTTCTTC
-	TRBV5-6	TRBD1	TRBJ1-4	CASSQQGATNEKLFF	TGTGCCAGCAGCCAACAGGGGGCAACTAATGAAAAACTGTTTTTT
few	TRBV29-1	-	TRBJ1-1	CSHTRNTEAFF	TGCAGCCACACAAGGAACACTGAAGCTTTCTTT
-	TRBV27	TRBD1	TRBJ2-5	CASSGAGQGQETQYF	TGTGCCAGCAGTGGGGCCGGACAGGGGCAAGAGACCCAGTACTTC
-	TRBV6-1	-	TRBJ1-5	CASSEVGQPQHF	TGTGCCAGCAGTGAAGTTGGTCAGCCCCAGCATTTT
-	TRBV6-1	TRBD1	TRBJ1-5	CASSAGQLNQPQHF	TGTGCCAGCAGTGCGGGACAGCTCAATCAGCCCCAGCATTTT
few	TRBV5-6	-	TRBJ2-7	CASSPGPGYEQYF	TGTGCCAGCAGCCCGGGGCCCGGGTACGAGCAGTACTTC
-	TRBV15	-	TRBJ1-1	CATSRDVGWDTEAFF	TGTGCCACCAGCAGAGATGTAGGGTGGGACACTGAAGCTTTCTTT
-	TRBV9	TRBD2	TRBJ2-5	CASSPPGGPLETQYF	TGTGCCAGCAGCCCACCGGGGGGGCCCTTAGAGACCCAGTACTTC
-	TRBV7-9	TRBD2	TRBJ2-5	CASSLGLAEETQYF	TGTGCCAGCAGCTTAGGACTAGCGGAAGAGACCCAGTACTTC
-	TRBV27	TRBD2	TRBJ2-1	CASKGLAGGTYNEQFF	TGTGCCAGCAAGGGGCTAGCGGGGGGGACCTACAATGAGCAGTTCTTC
-	TRBV11-2	-	TRBJ2-7	CASSQQTGNYEQYF	TGTGCCAGCAGCCAACAAACAGGGAACTACGAGCAGTACTTC
-	TRBV5-6	-	TRBJ2-5	CASSLRTGETQYF	TGTGCCAGCAGCTTGAGGACTGGGGAGACCCAGTACTTC